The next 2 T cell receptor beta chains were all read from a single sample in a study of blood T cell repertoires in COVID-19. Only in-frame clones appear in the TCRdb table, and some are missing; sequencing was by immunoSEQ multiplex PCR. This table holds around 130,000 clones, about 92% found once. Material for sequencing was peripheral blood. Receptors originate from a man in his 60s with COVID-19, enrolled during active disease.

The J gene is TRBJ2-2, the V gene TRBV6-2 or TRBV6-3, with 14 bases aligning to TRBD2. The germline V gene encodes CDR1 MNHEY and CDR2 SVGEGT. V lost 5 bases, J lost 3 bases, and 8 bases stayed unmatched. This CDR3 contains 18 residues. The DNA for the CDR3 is TGTGCCAGCAGTCCGCCGGGACTAGCGGGAGTATACACCGGGGAGCTGTTTTTT. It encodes CASSPPGLAGVYTGELFF.

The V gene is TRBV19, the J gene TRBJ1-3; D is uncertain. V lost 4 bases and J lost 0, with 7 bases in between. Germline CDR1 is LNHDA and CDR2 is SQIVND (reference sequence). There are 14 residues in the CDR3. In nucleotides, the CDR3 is TGTGCCAGTAGTACGGGAGACTCTGGAAACACCATATATTTT. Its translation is CASSTGDSGNTIYF.